This TCR beta chain originates from a study of blood T cell repertoires in COVID-19. Study-wide context: Donors in the United States, Italy and Spain gave samples during acute or convalescent COVID-19.

Original processing methods: Quantification of nucleated cells was approximated via reference gene primer amplification. Assay: immunoSEQ multiplex PCR; the TCRdb copy retains only in-frame clones and omits some. The V and J calls and clone size were taken over from that table, and D and trimming were inferred from the DNA. The table shows 15,000 to 25,000 clones, with around 74% occurring only once. Germline CDR1 LGHDT, CDR2 YNNKEL (reference sequence). The trim removed 0 bases at V and 10 bases at J, leaving 8 bases unmatched. The CDR3 loop spans 17 amino acids. What was sequenced was peripheral blood. The receptor was isolated from a man of 80 years or more with acute or convalescent COVID-19. The chain joins TRBV3-1 (or the pseudogene TRBV3-2) to TRBJ2-1; 14 nucleotides line up with TRBD2. The CDR3 spells CASSQDPTSGRAREQFF. Here the CDR3 DNA reads TGTGCCAGCAGCCAAGATCCGACTAGCGGGAGGGCCAGGGAGCAGTTCTTC.